This TCR beta chain was documented in a study of human versus mouse CDR3 diversity and MHC coevolution (dated by TCRdb to about 2017). For the study in its entirety: According to reports, the immunoSEQ assay can detect one in 200,000 T cells and keeps multiplex PCR amplification bias to a minimum. Across the mouse and human samples, each sample yielded between about 0.6 x 10^7 and 1.8 x 10^7 valid reads. Human naive CD4 T cell repertoires were used as a reference for TCR selection on multiple MHC II alleles and were compared with human-TCR-locus transgenic mice carrying single MHC II. Three healthy volunteer blood donors were included in the human cohort, with one aged 30 to 40, one aged 40 to 49 and one aged 60 to 70 at collection. Study-wide conclusions, independent of this receptor: Among all compared groups, two of the three human donors had the lowest clonal inequality scores. Repertoire diversity was not considered directly comparable between humans and mice because human T cells were selected on a handful of MHC II alleles. The largest TCR beta repertoire according to iCHAO1 estimates belonged to humans, at about 1.6 million clonotypes, a result attributed likely to selection by multiple MHC II molecules. On average, humans had more CDR3 deletions and insertions than mice, indicating greater exonuclease and TdT activity.

A note on this clone: It has no known antigen specificity. No quality values exist for individual bases; no much larger clone is one base distant.

The QIAGEN blood and tissue kit was used to extract genomic DNA from sorted cells, and the DNA was quantified on a NanoDrop 1000. Deep sequencing and quantification of TCR alpha and beta chains were performed on the immunoSEQ platform by multiplex PCR of genomic DNA. In the authors' own workflow: IMGT gene and region definitions were used to annotate TCR sequences. Out-of-frame rearrangements were used as a proxy for the preselection repertoire and compared with in-frame clonotypes. To estimate repertoire size, the study used the iCHAO1 estimator that comes with the immunoSEQ platform. Clonal inequality was measured with a Gini index on in-frame amino acid clonotypes, based on the Lorenz curve. Shared clonotypes were counted with the intersect function of the R package tcR, and similarity was scored with the Jaccard index. V, J and V-J usage frequencies went into a principal component analysis run with the R prcomp function, with no normalization applied. The source is immuneACCESS, and TCRdb retained only in-frame sequences with V and J called. Part of the clones is not carried over; for the studies checked, unresolved V genes explain less than half of this, and the remainder is unexplained. D and trimming were read from the DNA, whereas the V and J calls and clone size are those reported in that table. Present in this sample are about 80,000 clones, about 94% of which were seen just once. 1.1% to 1.5% of the sample goes to the ten largest clones.

Fluorescence-activated cell sorting was used to pull naive CD4 T cells, meaning cells that were CD45RO-negative and CD62L-positive, out of the PBMCs. Approximately 52 ml of fresh peripheral blood was collected from each donor, and PBMCs were isolated by Ficoll density centrifugation. Sorting was performed on a FACSAria III instrument, with purity above 95% for all samples. For this chain, trimming is 1 base at the V end and 1 base at the J end, and the number of junction bases without a gene match is 9. CDR3 length: 18 amino acids, cysteine to phenylalanine. The sequence is cut down to CDR3 DNA, 54 bases in frame from base 1. According to the germline V gene, CDR1 reads SGHAT and CDR2 reads FQNNGV.

The V and J genes are TRBV11-2 and TRBJ2-5; TRBD2 agrees with 10 junctional bases. Sequenced: naive CD4+ T cells from blood. The cell subset or site label, as the study defines it: CD45RO-negative CD62L-positive naive CD4 T cells. This TCR was recovered from a person aged 25 to 75 in good health. The CDR3 is CASSLGKAGGRLQETQYF. The DNA sequence is TGTGCCAGCAGCTTAGGGAAAGCGGGGGGGCGACTCCAAGAGACCCAGTACTTC.